These 7 T cell receptor beta chains originate from one sample sequenced in a study of cytomegalovirus exposure and HLA in healthy donors (dated by TCRdb to about 2017). Receptors were amplified or captured by the immunoSEQ multiplex PCR assay. A mixture of 60 forward primers for TCR Vbeta segments and 13 reverse primers for TCR Jbeta segments was used in the multiplex PCR. TCRdb mirrors the immuneACCESS table, restricted to in-frame sequences. Some clones are absent from its copies; in checked studies, under half trace to an unresolved V gene, and the reason for the others is unknown. The sample table holds approximately 160,000 clones, of which more than 70% were seen once. Roughly 4.8% of the sample belongs to the ten largest clones. The specimen was PBMCs. The source is a woman in her 50s in good health and CMV-seropositive.

The chain uses TRBV4-2 and TRBJ2-3, with TRBD2 matching over 7 bases. J was trimmed by 7 bases and V by 3 bases; bases with no gene match: 16. Germline lookup yields CDR1 LGHNA and CDR2 YNFKEQ. The CDR3 consists of 17 residues. The CDR3 DNA is TGTGCCAGCAGCCAGGTGACCGCGGGAGAAGACTACCATACGCAGTATTTT. Its translation is CASSQVTAGEDYHTQYF.

The rearrangement links TRBV18 to TRBJ1-6; 7 bases fit TRBD1. V was pared by 3 bases and J by 7 bases, with 0 bases of the junction left unmatched. The CDR3 extends over 13 amino acids. Germline lookup yields CDR1 KGHSH and CDR2 LQKENI. In DNA, the CDR3 is TGTGCCAGCTCACCGGGACAGAATTCACCCCTCCACTTT. It yields the protein CASSPGQNSPLHF.

The CDR3 is CASSLGVSETGNTIYF. The CDR3, as DNA: TGTGCCAGCAGCTTAGGTGTAAGCGAAACTGGAAACACCATATATTTT. V and J are TRBV7-9 and TRBJ1-3, with unresolved D. Germline CDR1 and CDR2: SEHNR and FQNEAQ (reference sequence). There are 16 residues in the CDR3. Trimming removed 1 base from V and 2 bases from J, with 12 bases in between.

The rearrangement joins TRBV4-1 to TRBJ2-1, with a weak D call TRBD1 (6 bases). The CDR3 is 13 residues long. Germline CDR1 is MGHRA and CDR2 is YSYEKL. Trimming pared 3 bases from V and 4 bases from J, leaving 7 bases between. CDR3 bases: TGCGCCAGCAGCCAGGACAGTTACAATGAGCAGTTCTTC. Its translation: CASSQDSYNEQFF.

This clone is a singleton in its sample. The chain couples TRBV9 to TRBJ2-1; 13 positions agree with TRBD2. Unmatched junction bases numbered 15, after V lost 5 bases and J lost 7 bases. Germline values: CDR1 SGDLS, CDR2 YYNGEE. CDR3 size: 18 residues. CDR3 nucleotide sequence: TGTGCCAGCAGTGCCGGGACTAGCGGGGCCCAGGCCGAGAATGAGCAGTTCTTC. Translating it yields CASSAGTSGAQAENEQFF.

The J gene is TRBJ1-1, the V gene TRBV2, with D maybe TRBD1 (5 bases). The CDR3 loop spans 16 amino acids. Per the germline V gene, CDR1 is SNHLY and CDR2 is FYNNEI. Trimming cost V 2 bases and J 4 bases, with 17 bases left between them. The CDR3 DNA is TGTGCCAGCAGTGAACCGTTAGGGGTATTAGGCACTGAAGCTTTCTTT. Protein: CASSEPLGVLGTEAFF.

V and J are TRBV19 and TRBJ1-5, with D unclear. V was pared by 8 bases and J by 0 bases, with 17 bases between. CDR3 length: 16 amino acids. CDR1 and CDR2 (germline): LNHDA, SQIVND (reference sequence). The CDR3 DNA reads TGTGCCAGTCAGGAGGGTGCTCCATATAGCAATCAGCCCCAGCATTTT. Amino acids: CASQEGAPYSNQPQHF. Using reference TRBV19 and TRBJ1-5 for the parts outside the CDR3, the full variable domain is DGGITQSPKYLFRKEGQNVTLSCEQNLNHDAMYWYRQDPGQGLRLIYYSQIVNDFQKGDIAEGYSVSREKKESFPLTVTSAQKNPTAFYLCASQEGAPYSNQPQHFGDGTRLSIL.